A single sample gave rise to the 28 T cell receptor beta chains below, sequenced in a study of cytomegalovirus exposure and HLA in healthy donors. PCR was performed using 60 Vbeta and 13 Jbeta primers. This table comes from immunoSEQ multiplex PCR, and its TCRdb copy is limited to in-frame clones, with some not included. The sample records under 150,000 clones, 75% to 85% being singletons. Material for sequencing was PBMCs. The receptors come from a man aged 25-40 years in good health and CMV-seronegative.

The chain joins TRBV6-5 to TRBJ2-3; TRBD1 agrees at 7 bases. This CDR3 is 15 amino acids long. Germline V CDR1 and CDR2: MNHEY, SVGAGI. V lost 2 bases to trimming and J lost 2 bases; unmatched junction nucleotides: 4. CDR3 nucleotides: TGTGCCAGCAGTTACACAGGGGCGAACACAGATACGCAGTATTTT. Translating gives CASSYTGANTDTQYF.

The chain carries TRBV28 and TRBJ1-1; D is unclear. The CDR3 contains 10 residues. Trimming removed 4 bases from V and 7 bases from J, with 4 bases in between. CDR1 and CDR2 (germline): MDHEN, SYDVKM. CDR3 DNA: TGTGCCAGCAGTTCAGGTGAAGCTTTCTTT. It codes for CASSSGEAFF.

This clone has only one observation. The V and J genes are TRBV27 and TRBJ2-7; 12 positions agree with TRBD2. The germline gives CDR1 MNHEY, CDR2 SMNVEV (reference sequence). After removal of 2 bases from V and 3 bases from J, the junction contained 5 bases not matched to a gene. This CDR3 spans 16 amino acids. This CDR3 is CASSLLRLAGVYEQYF. As DNA, the CDR3 is TGTGCCAGCAGTTTACTTCGACTAGCGGGAGTCTACGAGCAGTACTTC.

V usage is TRBV27 and J usage is TRBJ2-7; 7 bases fit TRBD1. Germline loops: CDR1 MNHEY, CDR2 SMNVEV (reference sequence). V was clipped by 6 bases and J by 2 bases; unmatched bases: 7. This CDR3 region has 14 residues. CDR3 residues: CASRGWTGAYEQYF. The CDR3 coding sequence is TGTGCCAGCAGGGGTTGGACAGGAGCCTACGAGCAGTACTTC.

The chain couples TRBV30 to TRBJ1-1; weak D call: TRBD1 (5 bases). V lost 3 bases to trimming and J lost 0 bases, with 11 bases between them. Germline CDR1 reads GTSNPN; CDR2 reads SVGIG (reference sequence). The CDR3 is 14 residues long. The DNA for the CDR3 is TGTGCCTGGAGGCGGGGGAGCTTGAACACTGAAGCTTTCTTT. Its translation: CAWRRGSLNTEAFF.

The genes are TRBV28 and TRBJ2-7; 9 bases are shared with TRBD2. J lost 2 bases, V lost 6 bases, and 5 bases had no gene match. The CDR3 is made up of 14 amino acids. CDR1 MDHEN and CDR2 SYDVKM come from the germline V gene. The CDR3: CASSPRGGTYEQYF. CDR3 sequence (DNA): TGTGCCAGCAGCCCGCGGGGGGGGACCTACGAGCAGTACTTC. The full variable domain, its missing parts supplied by reference TRBV28 and TRBJ2-7, is DVKVTQSSRYLVKRTGEKVFLECVQDMDHENMFWYRQDPGLGLRLIYFSYDVKMKEKGDIPEGYSVSREKKERFSLILESASTNQTSMYLCASSPRGGTYEQYFGPGTRLTVT.

This chain connects TRBV5-1 to TRBJ2-7; 13 bases are shared with TRBD2. V lost 4 bases and J lost 2; bases outside the gene matches: 6. CDR1 is SGHRS, CDR2 YFSETQ, per germline. The CDR3 contains 16 residues. CDR3 in DNA: TGCGCCAGCAGCAGTTTACTAGCGGGGGGGACCTACGAGCAGTACTTC. This sequence encodes CASSSLLAGGTYEQYF.

The gene calls are TRBV2 and TRBJ2-1; possibly TRBD2 for D (6 bases). The CDR3 sequence is 12 residues long. In germline, CDR1 is SNHLY, CDR2 FYNNEI. Deletions cut 7 bases from V and 9 bases from J, with 13 bases between. The DNA of the CDR3 is TGTGCCAGCATGGGTGGGGGGAGTGAGCAGTTCTTC. Residues: CASMGGGSEQFF.

The rearrangement joins TRBV9 to TRBJ1-5, with D possibly matching TRBD1 (6 bases). The germline V gene encodes CDR1 SGDLS and CDR2 YYNGEE. Trimming took 3 bases from V and 3 from J, leaving 10 bases between them. The CDR3 is made up of 14 amino acids. CDR3 bases: TGTGCCAGCAGCGCTACAGGGTACAATCAGCCCCAGCATTTT. Translated, it gives CASSATGYNQPQHF.

This clone has a single count. The V call is TRBV6-1, the J call TRBJ2-7, with 13 bases fitting TRBD2. Trimming took 1 base from V and 8 from J; bases not matched to a gene: 5. Germline assignment: CDR1 MNHNS and CDR2 SASEGT. This CDR3 region has 15 residues. The CDR3 DNA reads TGTGCCAGCAGTGAAGGGACTAGCGGGAGTGTCCAGCAGTACTTC. Its protein is CASSEGTSGSVQQYF.

This clone came up a few times. This CDR3 is CASSFGQGNTEAFF. The CDR3 region has the DNA TGTGCCAGCAGCTTTGGACAGGGGAATACTGAAGCTTTCTTT. The chain combines TRBV5-6 with TRBJ1-1; TRBD1 matches at 9 bases. V shed 2 bases, J shed 5 bases, and the junction held 4 bases outside the gene matches. The germline V gene has CDR1 SGHDT and CDR2 YYEEEE. There are 14 residues in the CDR3.

V and J are TRBV4-2 and TRBJ2-1; tentative D call: TRBD2 (5 bases). Germline V gene data show CDR1 as LGHNA and CDR2 as YNFKEQ. The CDR3 runs 13 residues. With 5 bases removed from V and 2 bases from J, the gap between germline ends came to 7 bases. The CDR3 region is CASSGRTYNEQFF. The DNA of the CDR3 is TGTGCCAGCAGCGGGAGAACCTACAATGAGCAGTTCTTC.

The V and J genes are TRBV29-1 and TRBJ2-7; a possible D gene is TRBD1 (5 bases). This CDR3 has 13 residues. Trimming pared 3 bases from V and 3 bases from J, leaving 12 bases between. The germline V gene encodes CDR1 SQVTM and CDR2 ANQGSEA. CDR3 loop: CSVEARAGYEQYF. The DNA for the CDR3 is TGCAGCGTTGAGGCCAGGGCAGGCTACGAGCAGTACTTC.

The V gene is TRBV25-1, the J gene TRBJ2-1; D not certain. CDR1 MGHDK and CDR2 SYGVNS come from the germline V gene. The V and J ends lost 4 bases and 13 bases respectively, with 23 bases between them. There are 15 residues in the CDR3. CDR3 in amino acids: CASSGLTTERWQQFF. Written as DNA, the CDR3 is TGTGCCAGCAGTGGTTTAACGACCGAGCGATGGCAACAGTTCTTC.

This chain connects TRBV19 to TRBJ2-1, with 7 positions matching TRBD2. Unmatched junction bases numbered 5, after V lost 4 bases and J lost 5 bases. The CDR3 is 14 residues long. Germline values: CDR1 LNHDA, CDR2 SQIVND (reference sequence). CDR3: CASSTRGTNNEQFF. DNA for the CDR3: TGTGCCAGTAGTACGCGAGGGACTAACAATGAGCAGTTCTTC.

This chain joins TRBV4-3 and TRBJ2-1; no reliable D call. The CDR3 has 15 residues. Deletions cut 1 base from V and 1 base from J, with 8 bases between. Germline V CDR1 and CDR2: LGHNA, YSLEER. The CDR3 sequence: CASSQGVASYNEQFF. The DNA of the CDR3 is TGCGCCAGCAGCCAAGGTGTGGCTTCCTACAATGAGCAGTTCTTC.

The rearrangement links TRBV30 to TRBJ1-5; 8 bases agree with TRBD1. The CDR3 runs to 13 residues. J was trimmed by 2 bases and V by 5 bases; bases with no gene match: 2. The germline CDR1 and CDR2 sequences are GTSNPN and SVGIG (reference sequence). The CDR3, as DNA: TGTGCCTGGTCGACAGGGGGCAATCAGCCCCAGCATTTT. This codes for CAWSTGGNQPQHF.

The J gene is TRBJ2-5, the V gene TRBV30; possible D gene TRBD2, 5 bases. The J call may be wrong; the DNA end is better matched by TRBJ2-7. Germline CDR1 reads GTSNPN; CDR2 reads SVGIG (reference sequence). The CDR3 covers 14 residues. The CDR3 DNA is TGTGCCTGGAGTGTAGGCGGGTCTCGGTACGAGCAGTACTTC. Translation: CAWSVGGSRYEQYF.

The CDR3 DNA is TGTGCCAGCAGCCATTGGGGGGAGGATCAGCCCCAGCATTTT. This encodes CASSHWGEDQPQHF. The chain employs TRBV28 and TRBJ1-5, with a tentative D call TRBD1 (5 bases). The CDR3 consists of 14 residues. The germline CDR1 and CDR2 sequences are MDHEN and SYDVKM. V dropped 6 bases and J dropped 5 bases, with 14 bases sitting between them.

This chain links TRBV10-2 with TRBJ2-7; 7 bases map to TRBD2. There are 15 residues in the CDR3. With V trimmed by 2 bases and J by 0 bases, 4 bases remained unmatched. The V gene's germline CDR1 is WSHSY and CDR2 SAAADI. CDR3 DNA: TGCGCCAGCAGTGAGACTAGCGCGAGCTCCTACGAGCAGTACTTC. Encoded protein: CASSETSASSYEQYF.

The chain couples TRBV9 to TRBJ2-6; 7 bases align to TRBD1. Germline assignment: CDR1 SGDLS and CDR2 YYNGEE. V lost 0 bases, J lost 0 bases, and 15 bases stayed unmatched. The CDR3 sequence is 21 residues long. The CDR3 bases are TGTGCCAGCAGCGTAGGGCAACCCCGGCCGGGACAGAGCTCTGGGGCCAACGTCCTGACTTTC. Protein: CASSVGQPRPGQSSGANVLTF.

This clone was counted a single time. The CDR3 is CAISERDFHNEQFF. The CDR3 coding sequence is TGTGCCATCAGTGAAAGGGACTTCCACAATGAGCAGTTCTTC. The V gene is TRBV10-3, the J gene TRBJ2-1; a possible D gene is TRBD2 (6 bases). With 3 bases removed from V and 5 bases from J, the gap between germline ends came to 11 bases. The CDR3 has 14 residues. Germline V gene data show CDR1 as ENHRY and CDR2 as SYGVKD.

The rearrangement uses TRBV5-4 and TRBJ1-4, with D perhaps matching TRBD1 (5 bases). From germline, CDR1 is SGHNT and CDR2 YYREEE (reference sequence). V was shortened by 4 bases and J by 8 bases, with 12 bases between the two germline ends. The CDR3 extends over 13 amino acids. CDR3 in amino acids: CASSTQGREKLFF. The CDR3, as DNA: TGTGCCAGCAGCACTCAGGGTCGGGAAAAACTGTTTTTT.

The chain combines TRBV7-9 with TRBJ2-7; 12 nucleotides agree with TRBD2. V lost 5 bases and J lost 3; bases outside the gene matches: 8. Germline V gene data show CDR1 as SEHNR and CDR2 as FQNEAQ (reference sequence). The CDR3 totals 16 residues. Written as DNA, the CDR3 is TGTGCCAGCAGCCCCCGGACTAGCGGGATCCTCTACGAGCAGTACTTC. Protein: CASSPRTSGILYEQYF.

The chain's CDR3 is CASSFSGYEQYF. CDR3 nucleotide sequence: TGTGCCAGCAGTTTTAGCGGGTACGAGCAGTACTTC. The chain couples TRBV27 to TRBJ2-7; 7 nucleotides agree with TRBD2. CDR1 and CDR2 (germline): MNHEY, SMNVEV (reference sequence). The CDR3 runs to 12 residues. V lost 3 bases, J lost 4 bases, and 0 bases stayed unmatched.

V and J are TRBV18 and TRBJ1-1, with 9 bases matching TRBD1. Losses at the gene ends were 3 bases for V and 4 bases for J; bases not matched to a gene: 6. This CDR3 spans 15 amino acids. Germline V lookup: CDR1 KGHSH, CDR2 LQKENI. CDR3 nucleotides: TGTGCCAGCTCACCTTCCGAGACAGGGGGCACTGAAGCTTTCTTT. Encoded protein: CASSPSETGGTEAFF.

This clone appeared a single time. The chain links TRBV5-5 to TRBJ2-7; 8 nucleotides agree with TRBD2. The ends lost 4 bases at V and 4 bases at J; junction bases unmatched: 7. Germline V lookup: CDR1 SGHKS, CDR2 YYEKEE (reference sequence). CDR3 size: 14 residues. Here the CDR3 reads CASSRGTSLYEQYF. The CDR3 DNA follows: TGTGCCAGCAGCCGGGGGACTAGTCTATACGAGCAGTACTTC.

Only one count was recorded for this clone. The rearrangement uses TRBV7-6 and TRBJ2-7; 13 bases fit TRBD2. With 5 bases clipped from V and 7 bases from J, the junction kept 11 bases outside the gene matches. The CDR3 covers 16 residues. Per the germline V gene, CDR1 is SGHVS and CDR2 is FNYEAQ. The DNA for the CDR3 is TGTGCCAGCAGCACGGGACTAGCGGGAATGGTGTGGGAGCAGTACTTC. It specifies CASSTGLAGMVWEQYF.